Listed below are T cell receptor beta chains from one sample, sequenced in a study of CD8 T cells in Susac syndrome. Each CDR3 protein gets one entry after TCRdb re-called the immunoSEQ multiplex PCR reads with MiXCR. The sample shows about 130,000 distinct CDR3 sequences, about 93% of them seen only once. Sequencing input: CD8+ T cells from PBMCs. These receptor sequences come from a human donor with Susac syndrome. Each CDR3 is given without its conserved first and last residue. D genes are given only for firm matches.

j_call,d_call,v_call,cdr3_aa
TRBJ2-7,.,TRBV19,ASSVSDGFAYEQY
TRBJ2-1,.,TRBV5-1,ASSTGWNEQF
TRBJ2-7,TRBD2,TRBV12-3/TRBV12-4,ASTHRSPTMTSGTAYEQY
TRBJ2-1,.,TRBV20-1,SARVASIEQF
TRBJ1-1,.,TRBV15,ATSREAPGTNTEAF
TRBJ2-3,TRBD1,TRBV5-1,ASSSPGQGAVDTQY
TRBJ2-3,TRBD2,TRBV6-1,ASSELGASGADTQY
TRBJ1-1,.,TRBV12-3/TRBV12-4,ASSPRTLMNTEAF
TRBJ2-5,.,TRBV5-4,ASSLWAGLAQGETQY
TRBJ1-5,.,TRBV19,ASSFSNQPQH
TRBJ2-2,.,TRBV7-8,ASSSPQGLNTGELF
TRBJ2-3,.,TRBV5-6,ASSLSIGGTDTQY
TRBJ2-2,.,TRBV6-5,ASSYSRAGELF
TRBJ1-1,.,TRBV25-1,ASSEHVGTEAF
TRBJ2-7,.,TRBV25-1,ASSVSHRNIYEQY
TRBJ2-7,.,TRBV7-7,ASSLGREGSYEQY
TRBJ1-1,.,TRBV30,AWSGAGGAEAF
TRBJ2-2,.,TRBV25-1,ASSSGVHTGELF
TRBJ2-7,.,TRBV10-3,AISGGEVEEQY
TRBJ1-4,TRBD1,TRBV30,AWSVQGPNEKLF
TRBJ2-5,TRBD1,TRBV20-1,SARGNPGQGFQETQY
TRBJ1-2,TRBD1,TRBV12-3/TRBV12-4,ASTGQGNYGYT
TRBJ2-7,TRBD2,TRBV7-2,ATGGSGSNEQY
TRBJ2-3,.,TRBV12-3/TRBV12-4,ASSFNSPTDTQY
TRBJ1-2,.,TRBV12-3/TRBV12-4,ASRGTAYGYT
TRBJ2-1,TRBD1,TRBV19,ASSITGGSYNEQF
TRBJ2-5,.,TRBV12-3/TRBV12-4,ASSGANTGKRETQY
TRBJ1-1,TRBD1,TRBV27,ASSPQGAYTEAF
TRBJ2-7,.,TRBV6-2/TRBV6-3,ASTRGYEQY
TRBJ1-1,.,TRBV30,AWSVLPDTEAF
TRBJ2-6,TRBD1,TRBV5-6,ASSLGQGIAGANVLT
TRBJ2-2,.,TRBV5-1,ASSFGDPVRTGELF
TRBJ2-5,TRBD2,TRBV11-2,ASSPTPSGGQETQY
TRBJ2-7,TRBD2,TRBV5-6,ASSSLGAGTSLYEQY
TRBJ1-5,TRBD1,TRBV28,ASSPGTAPQH
TRBJ2-7,.,TRBV20-1,SARDLDSPSTQY
TRBJ2-3,.,TRBV30,AWSPTTDTQY
TRBJ2-2,TRBD2,TRBV3-1,ASLRLAGDTGELF
TRBJ1-2,.,TRBV20-1,SAGVDYGYT
TRBJ2-1,TRBD2,TRBV6-1,ASSAWTSYNEQF
TRBJ1-5,.,TRBV5-1,ASSLAGQLNQPQH
TRBJ2-5,.,TRBV6-5,ASSPTGTDQETQY
TRBJ2-5,.,TRBV5-4,ASYPPGQGPQETQY
TRBJ1-4,TRBD1,TRBV7-8,ASSTRDSLKLF
TRBJ2-2,TRBD2,TRBV27,ASSSLLGLAGELF
TRBJ2-5,TRBD1,TRBV7-3,ASSLGGQGEETQY
TRBJ1-2,TRBD1,TRBV18,ASSPPRTGANPNYYGYT
TRBJ1-5,.,TRBV19,ASSLDERGHQPQH
TRBJ2-7,.,TRBV10-3,ATTSDRSSYEQY
TRBJ2-7,.,TRBV13,ASSVAQDYEQY
TRBJ1-1,.,TRBV4-3,ASSQDEQSWDNTEAF
TRBJ2-3,TRBD2,TRBV5-4,ASSLGGGARDTQY